This T cell receptor beta chain was profiled in a study of cytomegalovirus exposure and HLA in healthy donors. The PCR was carried out with 60 Vbeta primers and 13 Jbeta primers. Assay: immunoSEQ multiplex PCR; the TCRdb copy retains only in-frame clones and omits some. The sample yields under 150,000 clones, around 79% seen once. This clone has more than one count but fewer than ten. At one end the junction does not follow the germline gene, possibly because of a read error. Germline lookup yields CDR1 ENHRY and CDR2 SYGVKD. The CDR3 is made up of 15 amino acids. The V gene is TRBV10-3, the J gene TRBJ1-1; no clear D gene. The sample taken for sequencing was PBMCs. This receptor was identified in a female donor in good health and CMV-seronegative. CDR3 amino acids: CASSQNFGSNTEAFF. The CDR3 coding sequence is TGTGCCAGCAGTCAGAACTTCGGGTCGAACACTGAAGCTTTCTTT.